This T cell receptor (beta chain) was captured in a study of beta chain features in type 1 diabetes. Study-level findings and limits: For patients, the naive, central memory and Treg TCRB repertoires appeared more alike than for healthy donors.

A remark on this clone: Its antigen is undetermined.

The study reverse transcribed the entire isolated RNA, so it sequenced expressed TCRB transcripts. The protocol was immunoSEQ multiplex PCR, while the TCRdb copy is restricted to in-frame clones and leaves out a portion. Of about 340,000 clones in the sample, 6.5% to 10% were seen once. CDR1 and CDR2 (germline): MGHRA, YSYEKL. The CDR3 contains 13 residues. V lost 1 base to trimming and J lost 5 bases, with 6 bases between them. The sequenced material came from central memory CD4+ T cells from blood. This clonotype was obtained from a woman aged 18-29 years in good health. V is TRBV4-1 and J is TRBJ2-1; D not certain. The CDR3 reads CASSQGQDNEQFF. The CDR3 DNA is TGCGCCAGCAGCCAAGGACAAGACAATGAGCAGTTCTTC.